The entry that follows covers one T cell receptor (beta chain) sequence. Its specificity is unknown. These data belong to a study of OX40 agonist ivuxolimab in advanced cancers. Looking at the study overall: A male proportion of just over 80% was recorded, with mean age approximately 57 years and range roughly 23 to 90. One hepatocellular carcinoma and a couple of cutaneous melanoma patients partially responded. General study results and limits: Expanded clones were, on average, more numerous among CD8+ T cells than CD4+.

Here immunoSEQ multiplex PCR was the method, and the copy in TCRdb shows in-frame clones only, minus some. The sample records 65,000 to 80,000 clones, 84% being singletons. V shed 2 bases and J shed 5 bases, with 18 bases lying between them. This CDR3 has 15 residues. Germline CDR1 reads GTSNPN; CDR2 reads SVGIG (reference sequence). The clonotype originates from an adult with an advanced solid tumor such as melanoma, head and neck, liver or kidney cancer. The chain combines TRBV30 with TRBJ2-5, with D possibly called TRBD1 or TRBD2 (5 bases each). Sequenced here: CD4+ or CD8+ T cells sorted from blood, sampled in a trial of the OX40 agonist ivuxolimab. Here the CDR3 reads CAWSWGSQVDETQYF. CDR3 coding DNA: TGTGCCTGGAGTTGGGGGTCCCAAGTGGATGAGACCCAGTACTTC.